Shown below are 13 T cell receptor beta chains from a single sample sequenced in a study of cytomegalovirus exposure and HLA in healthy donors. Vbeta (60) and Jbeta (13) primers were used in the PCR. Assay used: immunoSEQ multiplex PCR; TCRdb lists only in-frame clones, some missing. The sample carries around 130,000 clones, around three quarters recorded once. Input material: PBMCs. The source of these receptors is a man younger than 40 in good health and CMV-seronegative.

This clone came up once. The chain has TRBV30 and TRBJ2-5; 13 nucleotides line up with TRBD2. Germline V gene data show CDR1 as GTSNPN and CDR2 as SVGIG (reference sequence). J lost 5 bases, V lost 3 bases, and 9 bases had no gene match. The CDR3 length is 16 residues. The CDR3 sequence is CAWSQGLAGVRETQYF. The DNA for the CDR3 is TGTGCCTGGAGCCAAGGACTAGCGGGAGTCCGTGAGACCCAGTACTTC. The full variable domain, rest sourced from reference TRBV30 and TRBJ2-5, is SQTIHQWPATLVQPVGSPLSLECTVEGTSNPNLYWYRQAAGRGLQLLFYSVGIGQISSEVPQNLSASRPQDRQFILSSKKLLLSDSGFYLCAWSQGLAGVRETQYFGPGTRLLVL.

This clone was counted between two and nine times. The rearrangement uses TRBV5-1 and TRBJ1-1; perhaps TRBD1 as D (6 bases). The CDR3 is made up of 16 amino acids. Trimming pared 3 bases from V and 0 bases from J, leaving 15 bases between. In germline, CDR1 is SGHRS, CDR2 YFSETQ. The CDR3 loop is CASSSDSVHMNTEAFF. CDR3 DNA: TGCGCCAGCAGCTCGGACAGCGTACACATGAACACTGAAGCTTTCTTT.

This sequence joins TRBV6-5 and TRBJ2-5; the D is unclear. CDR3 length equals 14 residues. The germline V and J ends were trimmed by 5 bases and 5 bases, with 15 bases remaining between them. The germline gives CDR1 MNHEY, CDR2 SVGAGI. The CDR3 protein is CASSAAYRWETQYF. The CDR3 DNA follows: TGTGCCAGCAGTGCCGCTTATCGGTGGGAGACCCAGTACTTC.

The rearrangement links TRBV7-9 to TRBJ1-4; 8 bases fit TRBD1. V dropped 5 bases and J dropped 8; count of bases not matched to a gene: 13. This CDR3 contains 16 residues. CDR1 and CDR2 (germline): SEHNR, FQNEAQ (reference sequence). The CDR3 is CASSDLGQGRNEKLFF. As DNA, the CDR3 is TGTGCCAGCAGCGACTTAGGACAGGGACGGAACGAAAAACTGTTTTTT.

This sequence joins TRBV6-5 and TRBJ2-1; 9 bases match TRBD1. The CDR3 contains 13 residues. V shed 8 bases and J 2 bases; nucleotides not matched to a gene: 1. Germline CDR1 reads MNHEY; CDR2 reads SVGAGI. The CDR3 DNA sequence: TGTGCCAGCGGACAGGGGCCCTACAATGAGCAGTTCTTC. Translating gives CASGQGPYNEQFF.

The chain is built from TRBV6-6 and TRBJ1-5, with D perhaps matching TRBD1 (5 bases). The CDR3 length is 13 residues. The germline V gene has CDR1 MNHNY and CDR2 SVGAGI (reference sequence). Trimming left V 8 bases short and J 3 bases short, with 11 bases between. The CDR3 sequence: CASVGDDNQPQHF. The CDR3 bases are TGTGCCAGCGTAGGGGATGACAATCAGCCCCAGCATTTT.

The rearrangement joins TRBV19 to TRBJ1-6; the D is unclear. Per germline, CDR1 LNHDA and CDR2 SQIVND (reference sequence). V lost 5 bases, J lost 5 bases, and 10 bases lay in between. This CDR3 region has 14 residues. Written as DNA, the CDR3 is TGTGCCAGTAGTGTATCCCCCCATAATTCACCCCTCCACTTT. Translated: CASSVSPHNSPLHF.

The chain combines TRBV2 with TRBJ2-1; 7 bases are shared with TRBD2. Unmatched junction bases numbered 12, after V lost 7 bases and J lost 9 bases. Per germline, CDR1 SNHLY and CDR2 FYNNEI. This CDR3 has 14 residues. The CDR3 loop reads CASTGGRASGEQFF. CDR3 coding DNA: TGTGCCAGCACTGGGGGGAGGGCCTCGGGTGAGCAGTTCTTC.

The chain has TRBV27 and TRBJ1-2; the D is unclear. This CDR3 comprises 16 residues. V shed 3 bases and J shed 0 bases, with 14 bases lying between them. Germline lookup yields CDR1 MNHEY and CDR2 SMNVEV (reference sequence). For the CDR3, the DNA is TGTGCCAGCAGTTTGGGTGGGCAGCAATCTAACTATGGCTACACCTTC. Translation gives CASSLGGQQSNYGYTF.

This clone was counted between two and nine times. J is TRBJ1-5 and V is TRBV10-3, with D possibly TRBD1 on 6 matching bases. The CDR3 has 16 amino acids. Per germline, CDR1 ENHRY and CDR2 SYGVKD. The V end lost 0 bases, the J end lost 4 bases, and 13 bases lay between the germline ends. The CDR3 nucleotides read TGTGCCATCAGTGAGTCGTCAGGGGATCCGAATCAGCCCCAGCATTTT. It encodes CAISESSGDPNQPQHF.

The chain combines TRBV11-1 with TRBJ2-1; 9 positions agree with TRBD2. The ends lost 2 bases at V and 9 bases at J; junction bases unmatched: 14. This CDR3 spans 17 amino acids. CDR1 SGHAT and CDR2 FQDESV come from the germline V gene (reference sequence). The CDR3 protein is CASSLLASGRTLGEQFF. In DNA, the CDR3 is TGTGCCAGCAGCTTACTAGCGAGCGGGAGGACTTTAGGTGAGCAGTTCTTC. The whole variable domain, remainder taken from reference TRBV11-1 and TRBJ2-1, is EAEVAQSPRYKITEKSQAVAFWCDPISGHATLYWYRQILGQGPELLVQFQDESVVDDSQLPKDRFSAERLKGVDSTLKIQPAELGDSAMYLCASSLLASGRTLGEQFFGPGTRLTVL.

In nucleotides, the CDR3 is TGCGCCAGCAGCCGGGGGAGAGGCTACACCTTC. It codes for CASSRGRGYTF. This sequence joins TRBV5-1 and TRBJ1-2, with D possibly matching TRBD1 (5 bases). CDR3 length equals 11 residues. Trimming removed 4 bases from V and 8 bases from J, with 9 bases in between. CDR1 is SGHRS and CDR2 is YFSETQ in the germline V gene. The full variable domain, with the rest looked up from reference TRBV5-1 and TRBJ1-2, is KAGVTQTPRYLIKTRGQQVTLSCSPISGHRSVSWYQQTPGQGLQFLFEYFSETQRNKGNFPGRFSGRQFSNSRSEMNVSTLELGDSALYLCASSRGRGYTFGSGTRLTVV.

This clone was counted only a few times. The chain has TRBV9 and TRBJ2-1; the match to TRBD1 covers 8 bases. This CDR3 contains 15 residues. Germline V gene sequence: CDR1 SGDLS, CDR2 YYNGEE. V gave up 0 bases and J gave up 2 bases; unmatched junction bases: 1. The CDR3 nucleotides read TGTGCCAGCAGCGTAGCACAGGGGGCCTACAATGAGCAGTTCTTC. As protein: CASSVAQGAYNEQFF.